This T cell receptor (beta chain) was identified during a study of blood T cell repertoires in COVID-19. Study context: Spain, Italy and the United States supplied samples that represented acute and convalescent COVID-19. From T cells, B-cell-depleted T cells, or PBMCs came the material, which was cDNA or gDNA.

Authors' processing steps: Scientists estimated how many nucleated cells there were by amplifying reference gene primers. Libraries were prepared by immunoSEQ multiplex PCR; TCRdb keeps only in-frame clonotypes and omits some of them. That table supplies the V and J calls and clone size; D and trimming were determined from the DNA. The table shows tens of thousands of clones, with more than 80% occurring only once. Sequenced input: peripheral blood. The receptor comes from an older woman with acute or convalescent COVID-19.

The CDR3 DNA is TGTGCCAGCAGTTACGGCAACAGGGGGAGTCAGCCCCAGCATTTT. It yields the protein CASSYGNRGSQPQHF. The V and J genes are TRBV6-2 or TRBV6-3 and TRBJ1-5; TRBD1 matches 8 bases. Per the germline V gene, CDR1 is MNHEY and CDR2 is SVGEGT. The CDR3 has 15 residues. V shed 2 bases and J 6 bases; nucleotides not matched to a gene: 6.